This TCR beta chain derives from a study of T cell responses to AZD1222 COVID-19 vaccine. As for the study in general: Second doses that came at about 4 or about 12 weeks were put together.

J lost 5 bases, V lost 6 bases, and 10 bases had no gene match. The CDR3 length is 15 residues. The V gene's germline CDR1 is MDHEN and CDR2 SYDVKM. Assay used: immunoSEQ multiplex PCR; TCRdb lists only in-frame clones, some missing. The sample yields over 130,000 clones, less than 95% seen once. To note about this clone: Its antigen remains unidentified.

Study-level points and caveats: Repertoires in all cases were sampled only once the peak T cell response had passed.

The gene calls are TRBV28 and TRBJ1-5, with 7 nucleotides matching TRBD1. The origin of this receptor is an adult in good health. Sequencing was performed on peripheral blood, taken on day 0 of AZD1222 vaccination. The CDR3 DNA reads TGTGCCAGCAGCCGGAGGGTAGGGGGCTATCAGCCCCAGCATTTT. It translates to CASSRRVGGYQPQHF.